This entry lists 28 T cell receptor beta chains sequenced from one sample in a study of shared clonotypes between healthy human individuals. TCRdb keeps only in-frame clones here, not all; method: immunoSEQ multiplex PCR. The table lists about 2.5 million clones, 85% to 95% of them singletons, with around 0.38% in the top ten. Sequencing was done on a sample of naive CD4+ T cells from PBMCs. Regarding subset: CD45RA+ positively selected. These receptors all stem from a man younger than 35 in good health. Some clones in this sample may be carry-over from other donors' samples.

The CDR3 loop reads CASSYTEAPNTGELFF. The CDR3 DNA reads as TGTGCCAGCAGTTACACAGAGGCCCCTAACACCGGGGAGCTGTTTTTT. The rearrangement joins TRBV6-5 to TRBJ2-2; D is ambiguous. CDR3 size: 16 residues. V dropped 2 bases and J dropped 2 bases, with 12 bases sitting between them. Germline loops: CDR1 MNHEY, CDR2 SVGAGI.

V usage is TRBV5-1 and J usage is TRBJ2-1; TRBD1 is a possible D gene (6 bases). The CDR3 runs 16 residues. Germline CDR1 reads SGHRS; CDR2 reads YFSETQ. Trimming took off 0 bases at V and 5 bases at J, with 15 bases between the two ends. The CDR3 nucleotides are TGCGCCAGCAGCTTGGCCTTGGGGGCCGGGGACAATGAGCAGTTCTTC. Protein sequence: CASSLALGAGDNEQFF.

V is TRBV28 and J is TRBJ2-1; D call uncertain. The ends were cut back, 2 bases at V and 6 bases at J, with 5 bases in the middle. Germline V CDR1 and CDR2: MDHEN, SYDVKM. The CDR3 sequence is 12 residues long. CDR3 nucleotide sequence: TGTGCCAGCAGTTTAACGATCAATGAGCAGTTCTTC. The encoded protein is CASSLTINEQFF.

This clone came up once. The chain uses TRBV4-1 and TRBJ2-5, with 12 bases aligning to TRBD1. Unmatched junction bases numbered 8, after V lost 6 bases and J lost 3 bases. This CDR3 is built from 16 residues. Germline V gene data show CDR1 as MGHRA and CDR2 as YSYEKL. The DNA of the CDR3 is TGCGCCAGCAGTCCCGGGACAGGGGGCAAGGAAGAGACCCAGTACTTC. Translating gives CASSPGTGGKEETQYF.

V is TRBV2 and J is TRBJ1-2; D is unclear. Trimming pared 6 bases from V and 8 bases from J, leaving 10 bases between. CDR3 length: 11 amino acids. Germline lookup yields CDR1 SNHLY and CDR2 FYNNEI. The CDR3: CASREDGGYTF. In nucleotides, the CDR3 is TGTGCCAGCAGGGAGGACGGGGGCTACACCTTC. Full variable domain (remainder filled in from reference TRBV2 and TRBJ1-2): EPEVTQTPSHQVTQMGQEVILRCVPISNHLYFYWYRQILGQKVEFLVSFYNNEISEKSEIFDDQFSVERPDGSNFTLKIRSTKLEDSAMYFCASREDGGYTFGSGTRLTVV.

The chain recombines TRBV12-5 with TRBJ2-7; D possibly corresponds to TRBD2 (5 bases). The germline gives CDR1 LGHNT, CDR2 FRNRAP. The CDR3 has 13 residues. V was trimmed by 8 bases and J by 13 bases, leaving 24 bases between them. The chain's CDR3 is CASPKHEDGRGYF. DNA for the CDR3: TGTGCTAGTCCAAAGCACGAGGACGGCCGGGGATACTTC.

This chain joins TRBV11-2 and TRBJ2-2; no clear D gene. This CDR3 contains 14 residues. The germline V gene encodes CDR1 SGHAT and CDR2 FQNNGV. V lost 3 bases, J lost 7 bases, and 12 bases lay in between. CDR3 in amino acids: CASSFVRPGGELFF. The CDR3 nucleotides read TGTGCCAGCAGCTTTGTCAGGCCGGGCGGGGAGCTGTTTTTT.

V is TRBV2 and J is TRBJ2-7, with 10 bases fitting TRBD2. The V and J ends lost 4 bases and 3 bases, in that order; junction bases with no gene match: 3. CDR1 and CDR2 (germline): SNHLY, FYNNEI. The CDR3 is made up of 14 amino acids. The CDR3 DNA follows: TGTGCCAGCAGTGGAGCTAGCGGGGGCTACGAGCAGTACTTC. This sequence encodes CASSGASGGYEQYF.

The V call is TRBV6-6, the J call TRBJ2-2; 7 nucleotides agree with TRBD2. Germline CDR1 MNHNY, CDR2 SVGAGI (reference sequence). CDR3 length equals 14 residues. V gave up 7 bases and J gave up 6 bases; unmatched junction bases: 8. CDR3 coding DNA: TGTGCCAGCACCCCCTTGGCGGGAGCCGGGGAGCTGTTTTTT. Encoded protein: CASTPLAGAGELFF.

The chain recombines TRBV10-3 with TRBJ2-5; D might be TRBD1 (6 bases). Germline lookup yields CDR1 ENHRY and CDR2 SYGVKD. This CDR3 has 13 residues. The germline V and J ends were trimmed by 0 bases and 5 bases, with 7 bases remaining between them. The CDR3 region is CAISESRGETQYF. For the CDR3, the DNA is TGTGCCATCAGTGAGTCTAGGGGGGAGACCCAGTACTTC.

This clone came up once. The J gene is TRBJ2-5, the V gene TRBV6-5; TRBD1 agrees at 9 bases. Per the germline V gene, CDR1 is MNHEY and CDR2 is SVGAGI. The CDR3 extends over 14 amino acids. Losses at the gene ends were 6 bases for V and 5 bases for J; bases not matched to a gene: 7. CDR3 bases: TGTGCCAGCAGCCCGGACAGGGGCGGGGAGACCCAGTACTTC. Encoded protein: CASSPDRGGETQYF.

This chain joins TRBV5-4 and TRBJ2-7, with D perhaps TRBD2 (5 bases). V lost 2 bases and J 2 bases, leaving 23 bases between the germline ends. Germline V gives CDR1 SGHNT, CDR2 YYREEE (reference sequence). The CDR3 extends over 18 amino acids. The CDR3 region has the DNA TGTGCCAGCAGCTTCGGGCCCGCTACCCCGGGGAGACCCTACGAGCAGTACTTC. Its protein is CASSFGPATPGRPYEQYF.

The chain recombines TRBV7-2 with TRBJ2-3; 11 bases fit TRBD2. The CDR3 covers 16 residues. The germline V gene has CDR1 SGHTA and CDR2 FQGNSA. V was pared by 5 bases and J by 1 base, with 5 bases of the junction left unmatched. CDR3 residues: CASSVMGLAGTDTQYF. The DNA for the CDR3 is TGTGCCAGCAGCGTGATGGGACTAGCGGGCACAGATACGCAGTATTTT.

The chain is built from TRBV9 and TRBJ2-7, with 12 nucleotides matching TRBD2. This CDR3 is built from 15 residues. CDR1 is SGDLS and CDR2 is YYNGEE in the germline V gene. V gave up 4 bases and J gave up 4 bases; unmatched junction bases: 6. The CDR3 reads CASSRRLAGEYEQYF. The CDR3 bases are TGTGCCAGCAGCCGTCGACTAGCGGGAGAATACGAGCAGTACTTC.

The chain's CDR3 is CASSPKRGNYGYTF. The CDR3, as DNA: TGTGCCAGCTCACCGAAAAGGGGGAACTATGGCTACACCTTC. The chain carries TRBV18 and TRBJ1-2, with D maybe TRBD1 (6 bases). The CDR3 contains 14 residues. The germline CDR1 and CDR2 sequences are KGHSH and LQKENI. Trimming stripped 3 bases from V and 2 bases from J, with 10 bases between.

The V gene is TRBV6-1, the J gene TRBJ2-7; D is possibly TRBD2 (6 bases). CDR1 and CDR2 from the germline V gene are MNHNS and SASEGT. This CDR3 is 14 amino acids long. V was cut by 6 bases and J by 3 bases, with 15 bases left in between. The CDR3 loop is CASRTEPGLYEQYF. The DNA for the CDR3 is TGTGCCAGCAGGACCGAACCGGGACTCTACGAGCAGTACTTC.

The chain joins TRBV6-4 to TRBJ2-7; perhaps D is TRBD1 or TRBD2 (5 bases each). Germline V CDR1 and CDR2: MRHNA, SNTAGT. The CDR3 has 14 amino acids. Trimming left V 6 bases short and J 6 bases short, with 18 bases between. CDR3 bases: TGTGCCAGCAGGCTACCGAGGGGAGTTGGCGAGCAGTACTTC. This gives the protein CASRLPRGVGEQYF.

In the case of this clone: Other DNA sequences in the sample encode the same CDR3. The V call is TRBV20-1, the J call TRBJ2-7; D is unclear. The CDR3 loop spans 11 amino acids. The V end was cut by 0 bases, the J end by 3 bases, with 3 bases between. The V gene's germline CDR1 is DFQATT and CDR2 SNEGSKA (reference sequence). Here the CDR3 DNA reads TGCAGTGCTAGAGAACGCTACGAGCAGTACTTC. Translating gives CSARERYEQYF.

DNA of the CDR3: TGTGCCAGCAGCTTGCTCAGGGGTGATGAGCAGTTCTTC. Protein sequence: CASSLLRGDEQFF. The V and J genes are TRBV5-6 and TRBJ2-1; D may be TRBD1 (6 bases). The length of the CDR3 is 13 residues. Per the germline V gene, CDR1 is SGHDT and CDR2 is YYEEEE. V lost 1 base and J lost 8, with 10 bases in between.

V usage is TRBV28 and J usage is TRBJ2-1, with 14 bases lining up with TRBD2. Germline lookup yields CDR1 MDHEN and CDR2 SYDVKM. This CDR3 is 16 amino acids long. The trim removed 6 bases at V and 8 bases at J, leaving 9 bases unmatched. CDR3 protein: CASSLAGTSGSDEQFF. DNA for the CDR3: TGTGCCAGCAGCCTTGCCGGGACTAGCGGGAGTGATGAGCAGTTCTTC. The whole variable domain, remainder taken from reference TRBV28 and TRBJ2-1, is DVKVTQSSRYLVKRTGEKVFLECVQDMDHENMFWYRQDPGLGLRLIYFSYDVKMKEKGDIPEGYSVSREKKERFSLILESASTNQTSMYLCASSLAGTSGSDEQFFGPGTRLTVL.

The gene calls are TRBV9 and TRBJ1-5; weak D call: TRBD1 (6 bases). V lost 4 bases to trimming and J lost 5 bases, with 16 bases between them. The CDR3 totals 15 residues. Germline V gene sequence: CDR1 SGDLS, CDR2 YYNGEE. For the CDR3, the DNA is TGTGCCAGCAGCCCTCAGGGGAACATGGATCAGCCCCAGCATTTT. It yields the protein CASSPQGNMDQPQHF.

The CDR3 here is CASSFGSGNTIYF. CDR3 nucleotide sequence: TGTGCCAGCAGCTTTGGCTCTGGAAACACCATATATTTT. This rearrangement joins TRBV11-2 to TRBJ1-3; the D is unclear. V was trimmed by 3 bases and J by 0 bases, leaving 3 bases between them. The CDR3 runs to 13 residues. Per the germline V gene, CDR1 is SGHAT and CDR2 is FQNNGV.

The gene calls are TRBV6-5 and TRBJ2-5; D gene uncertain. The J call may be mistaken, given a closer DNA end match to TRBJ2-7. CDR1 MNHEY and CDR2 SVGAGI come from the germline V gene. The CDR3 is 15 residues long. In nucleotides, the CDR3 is TGTGCCAGCAGTTACACCCGGGTCTCGCTTTACGAGCAGTACTTC. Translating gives CASSYTRVSLYEQYF.

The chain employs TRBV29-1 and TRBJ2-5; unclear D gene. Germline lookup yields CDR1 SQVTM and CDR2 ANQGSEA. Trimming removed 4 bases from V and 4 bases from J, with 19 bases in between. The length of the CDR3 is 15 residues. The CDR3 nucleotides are TGCAGCGTTGGGGCCCTAGAAGCGCCCGGAGAGACCCAGTACTTC. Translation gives CSVGALEAPGETQYF.

The CDR3, as DNA: TGTGCCAGCAGCTTGACCTTTTACGGTGAGCAGTTCTTC. Its translation is CASSLTFYGEQFF. The chain has TRBV7-2 and TRBJ2-1, with D uncertain. The CDR3 has 13 amino acids. Germline CDR1 SGHTA, CDR2 FQGNSA. The V end lost 3 bases, the J end lost 9 bases, and 12 bases lay between the germline ends. The full variable domain, with the rest looked up from reference TRBV7-2 and TRBJ2-1, is GAGVSQSPSNKVTEKGKDVELRCDPISGHTALYWYRQSLGQGLEFLIYFQGNSAPDKSGLPSDRFSAERTGGSVSTLTIQRTQQEDSAVYLCASSLTFYGEQFFGPGTRLTVL.

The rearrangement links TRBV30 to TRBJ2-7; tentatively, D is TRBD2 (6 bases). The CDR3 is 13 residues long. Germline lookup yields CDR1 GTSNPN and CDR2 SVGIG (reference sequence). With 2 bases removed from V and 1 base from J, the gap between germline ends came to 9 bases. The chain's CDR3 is CAWSWGDSYEQYF. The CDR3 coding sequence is TGTGCCTGGAGTTGGGGGGATTCCTACGAGCAGTACTTC.

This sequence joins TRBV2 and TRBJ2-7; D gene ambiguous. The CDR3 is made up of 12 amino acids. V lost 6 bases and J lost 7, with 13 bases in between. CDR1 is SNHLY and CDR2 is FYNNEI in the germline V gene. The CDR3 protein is CASSQKVREQYF. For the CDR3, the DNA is TGTGCCAGCAGCCAAAAGGTCAGGGAGCAGTACTTC. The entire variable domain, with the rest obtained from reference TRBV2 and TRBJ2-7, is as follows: EPEVTQTPSHQVTQMGQEVILRCVPISNHLYFYWYRQILGQKVEFLVSFYNNEISEKSEIFDDQFSVERPDGSNFTLKIRSTKLEDSAMYFCASSQKVREQYFGPGTRLTVT.

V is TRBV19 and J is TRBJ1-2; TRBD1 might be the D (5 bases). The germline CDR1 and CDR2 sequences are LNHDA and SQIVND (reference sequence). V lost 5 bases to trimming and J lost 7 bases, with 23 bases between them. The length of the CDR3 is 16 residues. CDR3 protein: CASSRLPGSGVGGYTF. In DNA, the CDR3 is TGTGCCAGTAGTCGGCTTCCCGGTTCGGGGGTAGGTGGCTACACCTTC. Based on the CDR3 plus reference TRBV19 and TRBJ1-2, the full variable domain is DGGITQSPKYLFRKEGQNVTLSCEQNLNHDAMYWYRQDPGQGLRLIYYSQIVNDFQKGDIAEGYSVSREKKESFPLTVTSAQKNPTAFYLCASSRLPGSGVGGYTFGSGTRLTVV.